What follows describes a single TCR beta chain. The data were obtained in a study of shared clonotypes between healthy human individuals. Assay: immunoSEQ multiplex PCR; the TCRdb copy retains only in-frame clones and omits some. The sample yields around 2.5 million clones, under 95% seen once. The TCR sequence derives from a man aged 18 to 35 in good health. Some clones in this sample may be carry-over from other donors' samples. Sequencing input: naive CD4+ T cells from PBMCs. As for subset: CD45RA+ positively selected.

CDR3 sequence (DNA): TGTGCCAGCAGCAGAGGGACAGACCGTCGCTCTGGAAACACCATATATTTT. Protein sequence: CASSRGTDRRSGNTIYF. This sequence joins TRBV5-4 and TRBJ1-3, with 7 positions matching TRBD1. The CDR3 spans 17 residues. Trimming at V came to 4 bases and at J to 0 bases, leaving 10 bases not matched to a gene. Germline V lookup: CDR1 SGHNT, CDR2 YYREEE (reference sequence).